This TCR beta chain is drawn from a study of yellow fever vaccine responses in identical twins. The study's findings and limits: Twin vaccine T cell responses reportedly seemed partly convergent, partly personalized.

After removal of 5 bases from V and 2 bases from J, the junction contained 2 bases not matched to a gene. This CDR3 has 14 residues. The V gene's germline CDR1 is WNHNN and CDR2 SYGVQD (reference sequence). TCRdb itself ran the RT-PCR reads through MiXCR, one entry per CDR3 protein. The repertoire holds about 8,700 distinct CDR3 sequences, approximately 88% seen once, with 2.1% in the top ten. To note about this clonotype: Its target is not known.

This TCR derives from a woman between 18 and 30 years old who received the yellow fever vaccine. The V and J genes are TRBV10-1 and TRBJ2-7, with TRBD2 matching over 11 bases. The specimen was T cells from blood (PBMCs), unsorted or a sorted subset (not recorded which), collected before or after yellow fever vaccination (not recorded which). CDR3 region: CASSSSGRAYEQYF. In DNA form, the CDR3 reads TGCGCCAGCAGTAGTAGCGGGAGGGCCTACGAGCAGTACTTC.